This TCR beta chain was found in a study of blood T cell repertoires in COVID-19. The data were produced by immunoSEQ multiplex PCR, yet TCRdb's version contains in-frame clones alone and is incomplete. The sample lists around 400,000 clones; about four fifths were seen once. The recovered donors of Cohort 3 showed two negative PCRs, clearance, or symptom resolution. The V gene end was trimmed by 6 bases and the J gene end by 3 bases; junction bases not matched to a gene: 8. CDR1 is KGHSH, CDR2 LQKENI, per germline. CDR3 size: 15 residues. The sequencing input was PBMCs or T cells enriched from blood (not recorded which). The receptor's source is a woman aged 45-60 years who had recovered from COVID-19. The chain carries TRBV18 and TRBJ1-1, with 9 bases identical to TRBD1. The CDR3 DNA sequence: TGTGCCAGCTCCCCCGGACAGGGGTGGCACACTGAAGCTTTCTTT. This codes for CASSPGQGWHTEAFF. Together with reference TRBV18 and TRBJ1-1, the CDR3 gives the full variable domain: NAGVMQNPRHLVRRRGQEARLRCSPMKGHSHVYWYRQLPEEGLKFMVYLQKENIIDESGMPKERFSAEFPKEGPSILRIQQVVRGDSAAYFCASSPGQGWHTEAFFGQGTRLTVV.